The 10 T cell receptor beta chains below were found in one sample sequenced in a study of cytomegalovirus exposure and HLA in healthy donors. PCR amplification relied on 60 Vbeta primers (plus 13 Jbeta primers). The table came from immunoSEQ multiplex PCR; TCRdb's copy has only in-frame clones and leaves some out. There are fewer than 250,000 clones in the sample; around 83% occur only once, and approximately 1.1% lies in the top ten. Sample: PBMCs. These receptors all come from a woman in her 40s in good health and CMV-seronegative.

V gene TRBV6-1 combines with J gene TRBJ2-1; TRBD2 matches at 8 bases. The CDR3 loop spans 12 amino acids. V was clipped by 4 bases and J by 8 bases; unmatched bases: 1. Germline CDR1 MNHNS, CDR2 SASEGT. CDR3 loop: CASSAGGYEQFF. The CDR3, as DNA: TGTGCCAGCAGTGCGGGAGGGTATGAGCAGTTCTTC.

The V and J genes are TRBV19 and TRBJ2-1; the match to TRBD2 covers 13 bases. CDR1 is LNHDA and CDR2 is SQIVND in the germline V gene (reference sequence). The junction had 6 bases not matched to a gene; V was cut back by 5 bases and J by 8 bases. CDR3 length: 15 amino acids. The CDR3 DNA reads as TGTGCCAGTAGTCCCGGACTAGCGGGAGTATATGAGCAGTTCTTC. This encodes CASSPGLAGVYEQFF. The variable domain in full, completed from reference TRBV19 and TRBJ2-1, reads DGGITQSPKYLFRKEGQNVTLSCEQNLNHDAMYWYRQDPGQGLRLIYYSQIVNDFQKGDIAEGYSVSREKKESFPLTVTSAQKNPTAFYLCASSPGLAGVYEQFFGPGTRLTVL.

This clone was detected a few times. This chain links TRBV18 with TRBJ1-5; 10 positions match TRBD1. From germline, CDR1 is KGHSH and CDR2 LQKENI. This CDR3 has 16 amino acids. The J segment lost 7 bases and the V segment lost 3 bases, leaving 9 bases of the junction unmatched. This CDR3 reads CASSPDPGQGKQPQHF. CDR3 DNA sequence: TGTGCCAGCTCACCTGATCCGGGACAGGGGAAACAGCCCCAGCATTTT.

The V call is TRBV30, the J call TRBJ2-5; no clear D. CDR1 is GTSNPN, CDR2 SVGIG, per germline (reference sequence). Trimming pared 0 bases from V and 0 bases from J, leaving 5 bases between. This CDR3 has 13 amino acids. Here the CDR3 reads CAWSVQYQETQYF. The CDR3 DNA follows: TGTGCCTGGAGTGTGCAGTACCAAGAGACCCAGTACTTC.

CDR3 sequence reads: CATREDRDRTDTQYF. DNA for the CDR3: TGTGCCACCAGAGAGGACAGGGACCGCACAGATACGCAGTATTTT. This rearrangement joins TRBV15 to TRBJ2-3, with TRBD1 matching over 8 bases. V was pared by 6 bases and J by 1 base, with 6 bases of the junction left unmatched. Germline lookup yields CDR1 LNHNV and CDR2 YYDKDF (reference sequence). The CDR3 consists of 15 residues.

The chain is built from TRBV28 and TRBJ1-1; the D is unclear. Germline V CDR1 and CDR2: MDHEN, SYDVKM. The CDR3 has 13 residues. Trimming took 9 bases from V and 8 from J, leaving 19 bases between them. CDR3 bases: TGTGCCAGTTTGTCCGGAGGACGTACCGAAGCTTTCTTT. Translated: CASLSGGRTEAFF.

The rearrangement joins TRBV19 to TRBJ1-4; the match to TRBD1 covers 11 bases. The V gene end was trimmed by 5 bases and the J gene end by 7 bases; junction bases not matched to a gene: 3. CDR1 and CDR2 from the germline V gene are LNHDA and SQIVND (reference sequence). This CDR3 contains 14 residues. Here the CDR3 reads CASSLGQGVEKLFF. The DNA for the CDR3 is TGTGCCAGTAGTCTGGGACAGGGGGTTGAAAAACTGTTTTTT.

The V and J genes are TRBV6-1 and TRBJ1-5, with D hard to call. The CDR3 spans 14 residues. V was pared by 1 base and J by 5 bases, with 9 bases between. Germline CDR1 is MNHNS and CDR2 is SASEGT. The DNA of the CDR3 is TGTGCCAGCAGTGAAGGGAGGCTAGATCAGCCCCAGCATTTT. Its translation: CASSEGRLDQPQHF.

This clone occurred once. CDR3 amino acids: CASSFELAGAGELFF. The CDR3 region has the DNA TGCGCCAGCAGCTTTGAATTAGCAGGGGCCGGGGAGCTGTTTTTT. V gene TRBV5-1 combines with J gene TRBJ2-2, with D perhaps matching TRBD1 (6 bases). Germline V gene data show CDR1 as SGHRS and CDR2 as YFSETQ. V was clipped by 2 bases and J by 6 bases, with 14 bases between them. The CDR3 is made up of 15 amino acids.

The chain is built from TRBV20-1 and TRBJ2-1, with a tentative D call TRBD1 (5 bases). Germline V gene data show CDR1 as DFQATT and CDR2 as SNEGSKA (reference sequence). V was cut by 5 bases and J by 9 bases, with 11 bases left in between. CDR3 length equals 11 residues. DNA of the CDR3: TGCAGTGCTTGGACACGTCTTGAGCAGTTCTTC. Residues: CSAWTRLEQFF.